The subject of this entry is one TCR beta chain. Authors' data handling: Using reference gene primer amplification, nucleated cell counts were estimated. Libraries were prepared by immunoSEQ multiplex PCR; TCRdb keeps only in-frame clonotypes and omits some of them. That table is the source of V, J and clone size, and D and trimming were worked out from the DNA. The sample records under 400,000 clones, around 90% being singletons. The CDR3 is 18 residues long. This sample is drawn from a study of blood T cell repertoires in COVID-19. The overall study: From T cells, B-cell-depleted T cells, or PBMCs came the material, which was cDNA or gDNA.

Material for sequencing was peripheral blood. The sequence was obtained from a man in his late teens or twenties with active or convalescent COVID-19. The chain couples TRBV21-1 to TRBJ2-5; the table calls TRBD2, which could not be checked here. TRBV21-1 is annotated as a pseudogene. CDR3 loop: CASPKLGGRKISWETQYF. CDR3 sequence (DNA): TGTGCCAGCCCAAAGTTGGGGGGACGGAAGATAAGTTGGGAGACCCAGTACTTC.